Listed below are T cell receptor beta chains from one sample, sequenced in a study of shared clonotypes between healthy human individuals. Only in-frame clones appear in the TCRdb table, and some are missing; sequencing was by immunoSEQ multiplex PCR. The table has about 1,500,000 clones, roughly 96% seen once. Sequencing input: naive CD4+ T cells sorted from blood. The receptor source for this set is a man between 25 and 39 years old in good health. The CDR3 runs from the conserved cysteine through the conserved F or W. The D gene is left open where the match is weak. Clone size, where shown, is once, few, many, or a class for clones that have expanded.

>TRBJ2-1|NA|TRBD2|18|TRBV19
TGTGCCAGTAGTAGAGCTAGCGGGAGGGTTATCTCCTACAATGAGCAGTTCTTC
CASSRASGRVISYNEQFF
>TRBJ2-2|NA|TRBD1|16|TRBV11-3
TGTGCCAGCAGCTTACGGGGACAGGGAGGCACCGGGGAGCTGTTTTTT
CASSLRGQGGTGELFF
>TRBJ1-4|NA|NA|16|TRBV4-3
TGCGCCAGCAGCCACCTCAGGGGAGGGGTAGGTGAAAAACTGTTTTTT
CASSHLRGGVGEKLFF
>TRBJ2-5|NA|NA|14|TRBV6-1
TGTGCCAGCAGTGAATTGGGGGGCCAAGAGACCCAGTACTTC
CASSELGGQETQYF
>TRBJ2-1|NA|NA|16|TRBV10-1
TGCGCCAGCAGTGAGCAGATAACAGGGCCCGGCAATGAGCAGTTCTTC
CASSEQITGPGNEQFF
>TRBJ2-7|NA|TRBD2|15|TRBV10-3
TGTGCCATCAGTGGAACTAGCGGGAGTTCAGGCGAGCAGTACTTC
CAISGTSGSSGEQYF
>TRBJ1-2|NA|NA|15|TRBV15
TGTGCCACCAGCAGAGGGAAGGGAGCAAACTATGGCTACACCTTC
CATSRGKGANYGYTF
>TRBJ2-7|NA|NA|17|TRBV7-2
TGTGCCAGCAGCTTTTTGGGGGCCGGGACTATTTCCTACGAGCAGTACTTC
CASSFLGAGTISYEQYF
>TRBJ2-7|NA|TRBD1|13|TRBV15
TGTGCCACCAGCAGGGACAGGGGCTACGAGCAGTACTTC
CATSRDRGYEQYF
>TRBJ2-5|NA|TRBD2|13|TRBV27
TGTGCCAGCAGTCGGACTAGAGTTGGGACCCAGTACTTC
CASSRTRVGTQYF
>TRBJ2-3|NA|NA|14|TRBV7-3
TGTGCCAGCTCGAGGGGGAGGGCCCCAGATACGCAGTATTTT
CASSRGRAPDTQYF
>TRBJ2-7|NA|NA|14|TRBV7-8
TGTGCCAGCAGCTTGTTCCGAAACAGAGACGAGCAGTACTTC
CASSLFRNRDEQYF
>TRBJ2-2|NA|NA|16|TRBV5-1
TGCGCCAGCAGCCCGACCGGTGGGCGGAGTACCGGGGAGCTGTTTTTT
CASSPTGGRSTGELFF
>TRBJ2-7|NA|TRBD2|16|TRBV28
TGTGCCAGCAGTTTAGGCGGGGGGTTCCAGCCCTACGAGCAGTACTTC
CASSLGGGFQPYEQYF
>TRBJ2-1|NA|NA|15|TRBV6-5
TGTGCCAGCAGTTATCAGGGAATAGTGGCCGATGAGCAGTTCTTC
CASSYQGIVADEQFF
>TRBJ2-5|NA|TRBD2|18|TRBV5-6
TGTGCCAGCAGCTTAGGGATCGGGACTAGCGGGAGGGGAGAGACCCAGTACTTC
CASSLGIGTSGRGETQYF
>TRBJ2-3|NA|NA|16|TRBV25-1
TGTGCCAGCAGTGAACCTAGTGGGGACAGCACAGATACGCAGTATTTT
CASSEPSGDSTDTQYF
>TRBJ2-5|NA|TRBD1|14|TRBV2
TGTGCCAGCAGTGAACAGGGGGCCTGGGAGACCCAGTACTTC
CASSEQGAWETQYF
>TRBJ2-7|NA|TRBD1|15|TRBV27
TGTACCAGCAGTTGCTACAGGGGTGACCCCTACGAGCAGTACTTC
CTSSCYRGDPYEQYF
>TRBJ2-7|NA|TRBD2|14|TRBV7-4
TGTGCCAGCAGCCGTAGCGGGATAGCCTACGAGCAGTACTTC
CASSRSGIAYEQYF
>TRBJ2-7|NA|TRBD1|15|TRBV9
TGTGCCAGCAGCGCGGGACAGGGACCCACCTACGAGCAGTACTTC
CASSAGQGPTYEQYF
>TRBJ1-2|NA|NA|16|TRBV15
TGTGCCACCAGCACCTTTGGCGCGTTTGGGGGCTATGGCTACACCTTC
CATSTFGAFGGYGYTF
>TRBJ1-5|NA|NA|15|TRBV28
TGTGCCAGCAGTTTTGCGGGGGCTAGCAATCAGCCCCAGCATTTT
CASSFAGASNQPQHF
>TRBJ2-3|NA|TRBD2|16|TRBV7-7
TGTGCCAGCAGCTTGGGACTAGCGGGAGGTAAAGATACGCAGTATTTT
CASSLGLAGGKDTQYF
>TRBJ2-3|NA|TRBD2|15|TRBV7-2
TGTGCCAGCAGCTTGGGGACTAGATACACAGATACGCAGTATTTT
CASSLGTRYTDTQYF
>TRBJ2-1|NA|NA|13|TRBV2
TGTGCCAGCAGCACCCACCCACGGAGTGAGCAGTTCTTC
CASSTHPRSEQFF
>TRBJ2-5|NA|TRBD2|15|TRBV7-3
TGTGCCAGCAGCTTAACGGGACTAGCAGTGGAGACCCAGTACTTC
CASSLTGLAVETQYF
>TRBJ2-7|NA|NA|15|TRBV9
TGTGCCAGCAGCGTAGCTGCGGGGACAGACTACGAGCAGTACTTC
CASSVAAGTDYEQYF
>TRBJ1-3|NA|NA|13|TRBV19
TGTGCCAGTAGACAAGTATCTGGAAACACCATATATTTT
CASRQVSGNTIYF
>TRBJ2-5|NA|TRBD2|16|TRBV5-1
TGCGCCAGCAGCTCCCAGGGTAGCGGGAGGGCTGGGACCCAGTACTTC
CASSSQGSGRAGTQYF
>TRBJ2-1|NA|TRBD2|15|TRBV11-2
TGTGCCAGCAGCTTACCACTAGCGGGATACAATGAGCAGTTCTTC
CASSLPLAGYNEQFF
>TRBJ2-7|once|TRBD1|14|TRBV18
TGTGCCAGCTCACTACCGGGACAGGGCTACGAGCAGTACTTC
CASSLPGQGYEQYF
>TRBJ1-1|NA|NA|13|TRBV7-8
TGTGCCAGCAGCTTAGCCCAGGGGACTGAAGCTTTCTTT
CASSLAQGTEAFF
>TRBJ1-5|NA|TRBD1|13|TRBV19
TGTGCCAGTATTGGACAGGTCAATCAGCCCCAGCATTTT
CASIGQVNQPQHF
>TRBJ2-3|NA|TRBD1|17|TRBV28
TGTGCCAGCAGTACCGGGACAGGGTTATCTCACTCTGGTACGCAGTATTTT
CASSTGTGLSHSGTQYF
>TRBJ2-6|NA|NA|16|TRBV5-4
TGTGCCAGCAGCTTGGATCTTGGCTCTGGGGCCAACGTCCTGACTTTC
CASSLDLGSGANVLTF
>TRBJ2-3|NA|NA|17|TRBV23-1
TGCGCCAGCATTGGCCGTTATAGCAGGCCCCAGGCGGATACGCAGTATTTT
CASIGRYSRPQADTQYF
>TRBJ1-5|once|TRBD1|16|TRBV28
TGTGCCAGCAGTTTATTAGGGACAGGGGACAATCAGCCCCAGCATTTT
CASSLLGTGDNQPQHF
>TRBJ2-7|NA|TRBD2|14|TRBV10-3
TGTGCCACCCACCCTAGCGGGAGGGTTAACGAGCAGTACTTC
CATHPSGRVNEQYF
>TRBJ1-2|NA|TRBD1|14|TRBV11-2
TGTGCCAGCAGCTTCGGGGACAGACGGTATGGCTACACCTTC
CASSFGDRRYGYTF
>TRBJ2-7|NA|NA|15|TRBV6-1
TGTGCCAGCAGGGAGGTGACAGCTCTATCCTACGAGCAGTACTTC
CASREVTALSYEQYF
>TRBJ1-3|NA|NA|17|TRBV9
TGTGCCAGCAGCGTAGTAGCCGACGGGAGCTCTGGAAACACCATATATTTT
CASSVVADGSSGNTIYF